This is a list of T cell receptor beta chains from one sample in a study of blood T cell repertoires in COVID-19. Method: immunoSEQ multiplex PCR; TCRdb's copy keeps in-frame clones and lacks some. The repertoire includes about 78,000 clones, around nine tenths of them detected once, and around 5.3% sits in the top ten. Sequencing was performed on peripheral blood. These receptors were obtained from a man between 45 and 60 years old with active or convalescent COVID-19. The CDR3 runs from the conserved cysteine through the conserved F or W. A D gene is named only where the DNA matches it firmly. Size is omitted from some rows. Given values are once, few, many or a class for expanded clones.

d_call	v_call	clone_size	j_call	cdr3_aa	cdr3_nt
-	TRBV2	-	TRBJ1-1	CASTAGLGVAFF	TGTGCCAGCACGGCGGGATTAGGGGTAGCTTTCTTT
-	TRBV27	-	TRBJ2-1	CASRVFSSYNEQFF	TGTGCCAGCAGAGTCTTTAGCTCCTACAATGAGCAGTTCTTC
-	TRBV7-8	-	TRBJ1-1	CASSQTRNTEAFF	TGTGCCAGCAGCCAAACAAGGAACACTGAAGCTTTCTTT
-	TRBV20-1	-	TRBJ2-5	CSASGETQYF	TGCAGTGCTAGCGGGGAGACCCAGTACTTC
-	TRBV28	-	TRBJ2-1	CASSGAGASYNEQFF	TGTGCCAGCAGTGGAGCGGGTGCCTCCTACAATGAGCAGTTCTTC
TRBD1	TRBV28	-	TRBJ1-4	CASSPQGAVEKLFF	TGTGCCAGCAGTCCTCAGGGGGCTGTTGAAAAACTGTTTTTT
-	TRBV2	-	TRBJ1-4	CASKSGVNEKLFF	TGTGCCAGCAAATCGGGGGTTAATGAAAAACTGTTTTTT
-	TRBV12-3/TRBV12-4	-	TRBJ2-2	CASSLGSAGELFF	TGTGCCAGCAGTTTAGGGAGCGCCGGGGAGCTGTTTTTT
-	TRBV3-1/TRBV3-2	-	TRBJ1-2	CASSQATPNYGYTF	TGTGCCAGCAGCCAAGCGACACCCAACTATGGCTACACCTTC
-	TRBV12-3/TRBV12-4	-	TRBJ1-2	CASRRTGDDGYTF	TGTGCCAGCAGGCGGACGGGAGACGATGGCTACACCTTC
TRBD2	TRBV12-5	-	TRBJ2-1	CASGLAGGQHEQFF	TGTGCTAGTGGTTTGGCGGGGGGGCAGCATGAGCAGTTCTTC
TRBD2	TRBV28	-	TRBJ2-1	CASSLVAGRQFF	TGTGCCAGCAGCTTAGTAGCGGGCCGGCAGTTCTTC
-	TRBV30	-	TRBJ2-7	CAWARGANYEQYF	TGTGCCTGGGCTCGGGGTGCTAACTACGAGCAGTACTTC
TRBD2	TRBV7-2	-	TRBJ2-5	CASSLAGLAGEETQYF	TGTGCCAGCAGCTTAGCGGGACTAGCGGGGGAAGAGACCCAGTACTTC
TRBD1	TRBV7-9	-	TRBJ2-2	CASSGTVTGELFF	TGTGCCAGCAGCGGGACAGTAACCGGGGAGCTGTTTTTT
-	TRBV7-6	-	TRBJ1-1	CASSSPTVFGNTEAFF	TGTGCCAGCAGCTCCCCTACCGTTTTTGGGAACACTGAAGCTTTCTTT
TRBD1	TRBV24-1	-	TRBJ2-3	CATLARTGGTDTQYF	TGTGCCACCTTAGCTCGGACAGGGGGCACAGATACGCAGTATTTT
-	TRBV7-9	-	TRBJ1-1	CASSLRTAMNTEAFF	TGTGCCAGCAGCTTAAGGACAGCCATGAACACTGAAGCTTTCTTT
-	TRBV7-2	-	TRBJ2-1	CASSSYGGPYNEQFF	TGTGCCAGCAGCTCCTATGGGGGCCCCTACAATGAGCAGTTCTTC
TRBD1	TRBV10-3	once	TRBJ2-5	CAIRGTGQQETQYF	TGTGCCATCAGGGGGACAGGGCAGCAAGAGACCCAGTACTTC
-	TRBV27	-	TRBJ1-2	CASSPRGWDYGYTF	TGTGCCAGCAGTCCTCGCGGGTGGGACTATGGCTACACCTTC
TRBD1	TRBV5-1	-	TRBJ1-1	CASSTDREGAFF	TGCGCCAGCAGCACGGACAGGGAGGGGGCTTTCTTT
-	TRBV9	-	TRBJ1-3	CASSPTEANTIYF	TGTGCCAGCAGCCCTACCGAGGCAAACACCATATATTTT
TRBD1	TRBV19	-	TRBJ1-5	CASSTPDRGYHSNQPQHF	TGTGCCAGTAGTACCCCGGACAGGGGATATCATAGCAATCAGCCCCAGCATTTT
-	TRBV21-1	-	TRBJ2-5	CASSKVSGGLETQYF	TGTGCCAGCAGCAAAGTTAGCGGGGGGCTAGAGACCCAGTACTTC